A selection of T cell receptor beta chains follows, all from one sample in a study of T cells after yellow fever vaccination. TCRdb analysed the 5' RACE reads with MiXCR anew, one entry per CDR3 protein. The repertoire consists of around 320,000 distinct CDR3 sequences, with less than 9.5% occurring once and the leading ten covering approximately 3.5%. Specimen: CD4+ T cells sorted from PBMCs, collected 5 days after the yellow fever booster vaccination. These receptors originate from a man between 18 and 35 years old who received the YFV17D yellow fever vaccine. Each CDR3 is given with its conserved first and last residue. Each record gives: V gene, D gene, J gene, clone size, CDR3 protein, CDR3 DNA. The D gene is left open where the match is weak. Size tells how often a clone was seen (once, few, many) or the class of an expanded clone, and some rows leave it out.

v_call: TRBV5-1; d_call: NA; j_call: TRBJ2-1; clone_size: NA; cdr3_aa: CASSPGQLTISYNEQFF; cdr3_nt: TGCGCCAGCAGCCCAGGACAGCTGACGATATCCTACAATGAGCAGTTCTTC
v_call: TRBV20-1; d_call: NA; j_call: TRBJ1-5; clone_size: NA; cdr3_aa: CSALRGGINQPQHF; cdr3_nt: TGCAGTGCTCTCCGAGGGGGGATTAATCAGCCCCAGCATTTT
v_call: TRBV4-1; d_call: TRBD1; j_call: TRBJ1-4; clone_size: NA; cdr3_aa: CASSQGPGQRERDEKLFF; cdr3_nt: TGCGCCAGCAGCCAAGGACCGGGACAGCGGGAAAGGGATGAAAAACTGTTTTTT
v_call: TRBV5-1; d_call: NA; j_call: TRBJ2-5; clone_size: once; cdr3_aa: CASSLMRLETQYF; cdr3_nt: TGCGCCAGCAGTTTAATGCGGCTAGAGACCCAGTACTTC
v_call: TRBV12-3/TRBV12-4; d_call: NA; j_call: TRBJ1-6; clone_size: many; cdr3_aa: CASTLQGSKRSPLHF; cdr3_nt: TGTGCCAGCACCTTACAGGGTAGTAAACGATCACCCCTCCACTTT
v_call: TRBV7-3; d_call: NA; j_call: TRBJ2-5; clone_size: NA; cdr3_aa: CASSRYGPLMETQYF; cdr3_nt: TGTGCCAGCAGCCGATACGGACCTTTAATGGAGACCCAGTACTTC
v_call: TRBV24-1; d_call: NA; j_call: TRBJ1-1; clone_size: few; cdr3_aa: CATSDSSNSKAFF; cdr3_nt: TGTGCCACCAGTGATTCATCAAACTCTAAAGCTTTCTTT
v_call: TRBV10-1; d_call: NA; j_call: TRBJ2-3; clone_size: NA; cdr3_aa: CASSESVTTDTQYF; cdr3_nt: TGCGCCAGCAGTGAATCGGTAACCACAGATACGCAGTATTTT
v_call: TRBV20-1; d_call: NA; j_call: TRBJ2-1; clone_size: NA; cdr3_aa: CSARTESSYNEQFF; cdr3_nt: TGCAGTGCTAGAACCGAGAGTTCCTACAATGAGCAGTTCTTC
v_call: TRBV20-1; d_call: NA; j_call: TRBJ2-3; clone_size: few; cdr3_aa: CSARDRVKFSTDTQYF; cdr3_nt: TGCAGTGCTAGAGATCGGGTCAAATTTAGCACAGATACGCAGTATTTT
v_call: TRBV3-1; d_call: NA; j_call: TRBJ2-4; clone_size: few; cdr3_aa: CASSPAWVSGENIQYF; cdr3_nt: TGTGCCAGCAGCCCCGCCTGGGTCTCGGGGGAAAACATTCAGTACTTC
v_call: TRBV4-3; d_call: NA; j_call: TRBJ2-5; clone_size: NA; cdr3_aa: CASSQDTARETQYF; cdr3_nt: TGCGCCAGCAGCCAAGATACTGCGCGCGAGACCCAGTACTTC
v_call: TRBV2; d_call: TRBD1; j_call: TRBJ1-2; clone_size: many; cdr3_aa: CASSAPETGGYTF; cdr3_nt: TGTGCCAGCAGTGCCCCCGAGACAGGGGGCTACACCTTC
v_call: TRBV6-6; d_call: NA; j_call: TRBJ2-3; clone_size: many; cdr3_aa: CASSSARTSTQYF; cdr3_nt: TGTGCCAGCAGCTCAGCGAGGACATCGACGCAGTATTTT
v_call: TRBV20-1; d_call: NA; j_call: TRBJ1-1; clone_size: NA; cdr3_aa: CSARPGGRNTEAFF; cdr3_nt: TGCAGTGCTAGGCCTGGAGGTAGGAACACTGAAGCTTTCTTT
v_call: TRBV5-1; d_call: TRBD1; j_call: TRBJ1-2; clone_size: few; cdr3_aa: CASSLEGRGIGDYGYTF; cdr3_nt: TGCGCCAGCAGCTTGGAAGGCAGGGGGATCGGAGACTATGGCTACACCTTC
v_call: TRBV14; d_call: NA; j_call: TRBJ1-2; clone_size: NA; cdr3_aa: CASSRQSNYGYTF; cdr3_nt: TGTGCCAGCAGCAGACAGAGCAACTATGGCTACACCTTC
v_call: TRBV5-1; d_call: NA; j_call: TRBJ1-5; clone_size: few; cdr3_aa: CASSFGGRDQPQHF; cdr3_nt: TGCGCCAGCAGCTTCGGGGGTCGAGATCAGCCCCAGCATTTT
v_call: TRBV29-1; d_call: NA; j_call: TRBJ1-2; clone_size: few; cdr3_aa: CSVARDSNYGYTF; cdr3_nt: TGCAGCGTTGCCCGGGATTCTAACTATGGCTACACCTTC
v_call: TRBV5-6; d_call: NA; j_call: TRBJ2-3; clone_size: few; cdr3_aa: CASRLRGQSMGVDTQYF; cdr3_nt: TGTGCCAGCAGACTGCGGGGGCAATCCATGGGGGTAGATACGCAGTATTTT
v_call: TRBV5-3; d_call: NA; j_call: TRBJ1-1; clone_size: few; cdr3_aa: CARSPRGFMNTEAFF; cdr3_nt: TGTGCCAGAAGCCCAAGAGGGTTCATGAACACTGAAGCTTTCTTT
v_call: TRBV2; d_call: NA; j_call: TRBJ2-3; clone_size: few; cdr3_aa: CASSDSLLALGDTQYF; cdr3_nt: TGTGCCAGCAGTGACAGTCTTCTCGCCCTGGGGGATACGCAGTATTTT
v_call: TRBV11-2; d_call: TRBD2; j_call: TRBJ2-2; clone_size: few; cdr3_aa: CASSLVFRAGGSGELFF; cdr3_nt: TGTGCCAGCAGCTTAGTTTTCAGAGCGGGGGGCTCCGGGGAGCTGTTTTTT